The 31 T cell receptor beta chains in this list originate from one sample, sequenced in a study of blood T cell repertoires in COVID-19. Profiled with immunoSEQ multiplex PCR; TCRdb holds only in-frame clones, not every one. The repertoire has about 170,000 clones, approximately 84% of them found once; the top ten carry 7% to 7.5%. The sample comprised PBMCs or T cells enriched from blood (not recorded which). The receptors come from a woman aged 50 to 60 who had recovered from COVID-19.

As DNA, the CDR3 is TGTGCCAGCAGCGCACTAGCGGTCCTCACAGATACGCAGTATTTT. Amino acids: CASSALAVLTDTQYF. V gene TRBV7-9 combines with J gene TRBJ2-3; the match to TRBD2 covers 8 bases. The junction had 6 bases not matched to a gene; V was cut back by 5 bases and J by 2 bases. From germline, CDR1 is SEHNR and CDR2 FQNEAQ (reference sequence). The CDR3 runs to 15 residues.

This clone turned up a few times. The chain recombines TRBV19 with TRBJ2-3, with TRBD2 matching over 10 bases. The CDR3 consists of 19 residues. Germline V gene data show CDR1 as LNHDA and CDR2 as SQIVND (reference sequence). Trimming at V came to 5 bases and at J to 4 bases, leaving 18 bases not matched to a gene. The CDR3, as DNA: TGTGCCAGTAGTTTAAGACTAGCGGGTAACCTAATCTCGTCAGATACGCAGTATTTT. It yields the protein CASSLRLAGNLISSDTQYF.

The rearrangement uses TRBV10-2 and TRBJ2-1; D possibly corresponds to TRBD2 (6 bases). The V end lost 4 bases, the J end lost 0 bases, and 7 bases lay between the germline ends. Germline V CDR1 and CDR2: WSHSY, SAAADI. This CDR3 has 14 residues. The CDR3 region has the DNA TGCGCCAGCAGTGCGACTAGCTCCTACAATGAGCAGTTCTTC. It yields the protein CASSATSSYNEQFF.

The V call is TRBV28, the J call TRBJ2-1; TRBD2 matches 9 bases. Unmatched junction bases numbered 6, after V lost 6 bases and J lost 0 bases. In germline, CDR1 is MDHEN, CDR2 SYDVKM. The CDR3 has 16 amino acids. CDR3 sequence reads: CASSSLAGSSYNEQFF. DNA for the CDR3: TGTGCCAGCAGCTCCCTAGCGGGGAGCTCCTACAATGAGCAGTTCTTC.

The chain uses TRBV14 and TRBJ2-4; D may be TRBD1 (5 bases). Trimming left V 3 bases short and J 13 bases short, with 19 bases between. The germline gives CDR1 SGHDN, CDR2 FVKESK. The CDR3 extends over 14 amino acids. The CDR3 region has the DNA TGTGCCAGCAGCCATAACACGATCAGGGCACCCCAGTACTTC. This encodes CASSHNTIRAPQYF.

In its sample, this clone was seen once. This sequence joins TRBV28 and TRBJ2-3; 7 nucleotides line up with TRBD1. The germline V gene has CDR1 MDHEN and CDR2 SYDVKM. This CDR3 region has 16 residues. V was clipped by 4 bases and J by 3 bases; unmatched bases: 10. The DNA for the CDR3 is TGTGCCAGCAGTTCAATCCAGGGGGTGAGGACAGATACGCAGTATTTT. Its translation: CASSSIQGVRTDTQYF.

This rearrangement joins TRBV9 to TRBJ1-3; TRBD1 might be the D (6 bases). Deletions cut 4 bases from V and 4 bases from J, with 15 bases between. Germline V gene sequence: CDR1 SGDLS, CDR2 YYNGEE. The length of the CDR3 is 15 residues. DNA of the CDR3: TGTGCCAGCAGCATGACAGGCGGAGGAGGAAACACCATATATTTT. The encoded protein is CASSMTGGGGNTIYF.

The chain carries TRBV7-3 and TRBJ2-3; 8 bases align to TRBD1. The CDR3 consists of 14 residues. The V gene's germline CDR1 is SGHTA and CDR2 FQGTGA. The trim removed 3 bases at V and 5 bases at J, leaving 4 bases unmatched. Here the CDR3 reads CASSLGQAKDTQYF. DNA for the CDR3: TGTGCCAGCAGCTTGGGACAGGCTAAAGATACGCAGTATTTT.

The chain carries TRBV5-1 and TRBJ2-2; TRBD2 aligns across 10 bases. V was pared by 4 bases and J by 5 bases, with 5 bases of the junction left unmatched. CDR1 is SGHRS and CDR2 is YFSETQ in the germline V gene. The CDR3 is 15 residues long. CDR3 loop: CASSAQTSGTGELFF. DNA of the CDR3: TGCGCCAGCAGCGCCCAGACTAGCGGGACCGGGGAGCTGTTTTTT.

The rearrangement joins TRBV10-3 to TRBJ1-1, with D uncertain. The length of the CDR3 is 13 residues. Germline V gene lookup returns CDR1 ENHRY and CDR2 SYGVKD. V was clipped by 4 bases and J by 11 bases, with 17 bases between them. The CDR3 sequence is CAISVKSQLEAFF. As DNA, the CDR3 is TGTGCCATCAGTGTTAAATCGCAACTCGAGGCTTTCTTT.

This chain uses TRBV11-1 with TRBJ1-2, with TRBD1 identical over 8 bases. V gave up 5 bases and J gave up 5 bases; unmatched junction bases: 10. Germline-derived CDR1 and CDR2 are SGHAT and FQDESV (reference sequence). The CDR3 consists of 15 residues. CDR3 protein: CASSPQTGVEYGYTF. CDR3 sequence (DNA): TGTGCCAGCAGCCCTCAGACAGGGGTCGAGTATGGCTACACCTTC.

This chain uses TRBV7-3 with TRBJ2-7, with D hard to call. V was pared by 4 bases and J by 0 bases, with 4 bases between. This CDR3 contains 12 residues. Germline V gene lookup returns CDR1 SGHTA and CDR2 FQGTGA. This CDR3 is CASSSSSYEQYF. DNA for the CDR3: TGTGCCAGCAGCTCGAGCTCCTACGAGCAGTACTTC.

The chain couples TRBV19 to TRBJ1-2; 11 nucleotides line up with TRBD1. The CDR3 has 14 residues. The V and J ends lost 10 bases and 4 bases, in that order; junction bases with no gene match: 8. Germline V CDR1 and CDR2: LNHDA, SQIVND (reference sequence). This CDR3 reads CATSGTGGFYGYTF. As DNA, the CDR3 is TGTGCCACCTCAGGGACAGGGGGATTCTATGGCTACACCTTC.

This clone showed up just once. CDR3 sequence (DNA): TGCGCCAGCAGCCTTTCAAGCGGGACAGGGGACCACGAGCAGTACTTC. As protein: CASSLSSGTGDHEQYF. This chain joins TRBV4-3 and TRBJ2-7, with 10 bases matching TRBD1. The CDR3 runs to 16 residues. Germline V lookup: CDR1 LGHNA, CDR2 YSLEER. With V trimmed by 4 bases and J by 5 bases, 11 bases remained unmatched.

The chain uses TRBV4-2 and TRBJ2-3; D gene ambiguous. CDR1 is LGHNA, CDR2 YNFKEQ, per germline. Deletions cut 2 bases from V and 2 bases from J, with 5 bases between. The CDR3 covers 13 residues. CDR3 sequence (DNA): TGTGCCAGCAGCCAAATCTTCACAGATACGCAGTATTTT. This translates into CASSQIFTDTQYF.

The V call is TRBV25-1, the J call TRBJ2-5; TRBD1 matches at 10 bases. The J segment lost 4 bases and the V segment lost 6 bases, leaving 5 bases of the junction unmatched. The CDR3 extends over 14 amino acids. The V gene's germline CDR1 is MGHDK and CDR2 SYGVNS. This chain's CDR3 is CASRGTGATETQYF. The CDR3 nucleotides are TGTGCCAGCAGGGGGACAGGGGCAACAGAGACCCAGTACTTC.

This clone is a singleton in its sample. The gene calls are TRBV28 and TRBJ2-3, with D maybe TRBD1 (6 bases). Per the germline V gene, CDR1 is MDHEN and CDR2 is SYDVKM. V was clipped by 6 bases and J by 3 bases, with 13 bases between them. The CDR3 totals 14 residues. Written as DNA, the CDR3 is TGTGCCAGCAGGGGGCTAAGGGGGACAGATACGCAGTATTTT. This gives the protein CASRGLRGTDTQYF.

The chain carries TRBV28 and TRBJ2-2, with 7 bases fitting TRBD1. Trimming took 7 bases from V and 0 from J; bases not matched to a gene: 5. Germline V gives CDR1 MDHEN, CDR2 SYDVKM. The CDR3 extends over 15 amino acids. CDR3: CASTPTGTNTGELFF. CDR3 DNA sequence: TGTGCCAGCACCCCGACAGGGACGAACACCGGGGAGCTGTTTTTT.

The gene calls are TRBV6-6 and TRBJ2-1, with a possible D match to TRBD2 (6 bases). There are 12 residues in the CDR3. The germline gives CDR1 MNHNY, CDR2 SVGAGI (reference sequence). Trimming took off 4 bases at V and 12 bases at J, with 13 bases between the two ends. CDR3: CASSSPTGGQFF. The CDR3 DNA sequence: TGTGCCAGCAGTTCCCCTACCGGGGGGCAGTTCTTC.

This clone was recorded once. The chain couples TRBV30 to TRBJ1-2; 11 nucleotides align to TRBD1. The CDR3 runs to 16 residues. Germline-derived CDR1 and CDR2 are GTSNPN and SVGIG (reference sequence). V gave up 0 bases and J gave up 2 bases; unmatched junction bases: 5. The CDR3 DNA is TGTGCCTGGAGTGTCTGGACAGGGGGCGTCAACTATGGCTACACCTTC. This translates into CAWSVWTGGVNYGYTF.

J is TRBJ2-7 and V is TRBV28; TRBD2 matches 9 bases. Per germline, CDR1 MDHEN and CDR2 SYDVKM. This CDR3 spans 14 amino acids. V dropped 6 bases and J dropped 0; count of bases not matched to a gene: 3. CDR3 nucleotide sequence: TGTGCCAGCAGCTCAGCGGGAGGCTCCTACGAGCAGTACTTC. This translates into CASSSAGGSYEQYF.

The chain couples TRBV18 to TRBJ1-5; maybe TRBD1 (5 bases). The V end was cut by 6 bases, the J end by 7 bases, with 13 bases between. Germline CDR1 and CDR2: KGHSH and LQKENI. The CDR3 sequence is 13 residues long. This CDR3 reads CASSPGQGQPQHF. In nucleotides, the CDR3 is TGTGCCAGCTCCCCCGGTCAGGGCCAGCCCCAGCATTTT.

The chain uses TRBV23-1 and TRBJ1-5; tentatively, D is TRBD1 (5 bases). TRBV23-1 is treated as an ORF (open reading frame) with a function not yet certain. This CDR3 spans 15 amino acids. Between the trimmed V and J ends, which lost 4 bases and 3 bases, there was a span of 13 bases. CDR3 DNA: TGCGCCAGCAGTCGCGAAGGGGTCGACAATCAGCCCCAGCATTTT. Protein: CASSREGVDNQPQHF.

The chain uses TRBV6-5 and TRBJ1-1; D unresolved. The CDR3 consists of 15 residues. CDR1 and CDR2 (germline): MNHEY, SVGAGI. V gave up 6 bases and J gave up 0 bases, with 14 bases separating them. This chain's CDR3 is CASSAYSNMNTEAFF. As DNA, the CDR3 is TGTGCCAGCAGCGCCTATAGCAACATGAACACTGAAGCTTTCTTT.

This clone was seen only once. The chain is built from TRBV12-2 and TRBJ2-1; the DNA was not compared with TRBD1, the D call given in the table. TRBV12-2 is annotated as a pseudogene. The CDR3 has 15 residues. The CDR3 loop reads CASRSLATGTNEQFF. In nucleotides, the CDR3 is TGTGCAAGTCGTTCCCTGGCTACAGGAACCAATGAGCAGTTCTTC.

The CDR3 DNA reads as TGTGCCAGCTCACCACTAACGGGAGAAGAGCAGTACTTC. Amino acids: CASSPLTGEEQYF. V and J are TRBV18 and TRBJ2-7, with D maybe TRBD2 (6 bases). CDR3 length: 13 amino acids. CDR1 and CDR2 (germline): KGHSH, LQKENI. V lost 1 base and J lost 7, with 11 bases in between.

The chain joins TRBV4-1 to TRBJ1-5; perhaps TRBD1 as D (6 bases). Germline values: CDR1 MGHRA, CDR2 YSYEKL. V was shortened by 4 bases and J by 5 bases, with 15 bases between the two germline ends. This CDR3 is 15 amino acids long. CDR3 amino acids: CASSPGQGPYQPQHF. CDR3 DNA sequence: TGCGCCAGCAGCCCGGGACAAGGGCCATATCAGCCCCAGCATTTT.

This clone appeared once. The chain links TRBV28 to TRBJ2-2; 7 bases map to TRBD2. The germline gives CDR1 MDHEN, CDR2 SYDVKM. CDR3 length: 16 residues. With V trimmed by 7 bases and J by 3 bases, 11 bases remained unmatched. The CDR3 spells CASKGRRERDTGELFF. The CDR3 DNA reads TGTGCCAGCAAAGGGCGGCGGGAGAGGGACACCGGGGAGCTGTTTTTT. Drawing the rest from reference TRBV28 and TRBJ2-2, the complete variable domain is DVKVTQSSRYLVKRTGEKVFLECVQDMDHENMFWYRQDPGLGLRLIYFSYDVKMKEKGDIPEGYSVSREKKERFSLILESASTNQTSMYLCASKGRRERDTGELFFGEGSRLTVL.

The chain links TRBV7-6 to TRBJ1-3; D remains unclear. Germline V gene lookup returns CDR1 SGHVS and CDR2 FNYEAQ. The CDR3 spans 18 residues. The V and J ends lost 0 bases and 0 bases respectively, with 15 bases between them. The CDR3 sequence: CASSLAVKGADSGNTIYF. The CDR3 bases are TGTGCCAGCAGCTTAGCAGTAAAGGGAGCAGACTCTGGAAACACCATATATTTT.

The rearrangement uses TRBV9 and TRBJ1-4; no clear D gene. The V gene's germline CDR1 is SGDLS and CDR2 YYNGEE. V was shortened by 4 bases and J by 7 bases, with 14 bases between the two germline ends. This CDR3 is 14 amino acids long. CDR3 sequence reads: CASSPRTVPEKLFF. CDR3 bases: TGTGCCAGCAGCCCCCGCACGGTACCTGAAAAACTGTTTTTT.

The chain combines TRBV25-1 with TRBJ1-4; TRBD1 matches at 7 bases. The trim removed 2 bases at V and 5 bases at J, leaving 5 bases unmatched. Germline-derived CDR1 and CDR2 are MGHDK and SYGVNS. The CDR3 runs to 15 residues. As DNA, the CDR3 is TGTGCCAGCAGTGAAGTAGACAGGGCCAATGAAAAACTGTTTTTT. Its protein product is CASSEVDRANEKLFF.